This T cell receptor beta chain originates from a study of blood T cell repertoires in COVID-19. The wider study: Sources were T cells, B-cell-depleted T cells, or PBMCs; the material itself was cDNA or gDNA.

In the original analysis: The authors estimated nucleated cell counts from reference gene primer amplification. Profiled with immunoSEQ multiplex PCR; TCRdb holds only in-frame clones, not every one. That table is the source of V, J and clone size, and D and trimming were worked out from the DNA. The sample records some 130,000 clones, about 86% being singletons. The trim removed 5 bases at V and 3 bases at J, leaving 4 bases unmatched. This CDR3 region has 15 residues. CDR1 SGHVS and CDR2 FQNEAQ come from the germline V gene. The TCR comes from a woman aged 45 to 65 who had recovered from COVID-19. Input material: peripheral blood. This sequence joins TRBV7-8 and TRBJ2-3; 11 nucleotides agree with TRBD1. The chain's CDR3 is CASSRGQGATDTQYF. DNA of the CDR3: TGTGCCAGCAGCCGTGGACAGGGGGCAACAGATACGCAGTATTTT.